This entry lists 21 T cell receptor beta chains sequenced from one sample in a study of response to subunit inactivated influenza vaccine. TCRdb re-called the RT-PCR reads with MiXCR, one entry per CDR3 protein. The repertoire holds around 570,000 distinct CDR3 sequences, with around 10% as singletons. This same sample was also part of a study on T cells expressing NK-cell markers. That source reports: What made the TCR beta cDNA was 5'RACE template switching with UMIs.

The sequences come from PBMCs from blood, collected on the day of vaccination. Every receptor here comes from a man aged 45-60 years who received an inactivated influenza vaccine.

This clonotype occurred a few times. This chain links TRBV21-1 with TRBJ2-7. TRBV21-1 is reported as a pseudogene. The CDR3 contains 13 residues. This CDR3 reads CASSTGRRYEQYF. DNA for the CDR3: TGTGCCAGCAGCACCGGCCGCCGCTACGAGCAGTACTTC.

The chain combines TRBV27 with TRBJ2-7; tentative D call: TRBD1 (6 bases). Trimming took 6 bases from V and 7 from J, leaving 13 bases between them. CDR1 is MNHEY and CDR2 is SMNVEV in the germline V gene (reference sequence). This CDR3 is 12 amino acids long. CDR3 nucleotide sequence: TGTGCCAGCAGCCTGCTTACAGGGGAGCAGTACTTC. Translated: CASSLLTGEQYF.

This clonotype was recorded a few times. The CDR3: CASSFGTVLNEQYF. DNA for the CDR3: TGTGCCAGCAGCTTTGGGACAGTACTAAACGAGCAGTACTTC. J is TRBJ2-7 and V is TRBV7-2; 7 bases align to TRBD1. The germline V gene encodes CDR1 SGHTA and CDR2 FQGNSA. With 3 bases clipped from V and 5 bases from J, the junction kept 7 bases outside the gene matches. The CDR3 runs 14 residues.

The DNA for the CDR3 is TGTGCCATCAGTGACACTAGCGGGAGTTGGAACACCGGGGAGCTGTTTTTT. Translated: CAISDTSGSWNTGELFF. The chain is built from TRBV10-3 and TRBJ2-2; 11 bases map to TRBD2. V was clipped by 3 bases and J by 1 base; unmatched bases: 4. The CDR3 has 17 amino acids. Germline-derived CDR1 and CDR2 are ENHRY and SYGVKD.

This clonotype occurred many times. The chain combines TRBV6-2 or TRBV6-3 with TRBJ1-1; D may be TRBD1 (5 bases). Germline CDR1 reads MNHEY; CDR2 reads SVGEGT. The CDR3 totals 11 residues. Trimming cost V 10 bases and J 5 bases, with 11 bases left between them. The CDR3 DNA reads as TGTGCCACCACCCAGGGAACTGAAGCTTTCTTT. Translated, it gives CATTQGTEAFF.

V usage is TRBV29-1 and J usage is TRBJ2-3; D is ambiguous. CDR1 SQVTM and CDR2 ANQGSEA come from the germline V gene. V lost 5 bases, J lost 4 bases, and 4 bases lay in between. The CDR3 sequence is 10 residues long. The CDR3 bases are TGCAGCGTTACCGCAGATACGCAGTATTTT. Amino acids: CSVTADTQYF.

This clonotype occurred many times. The rearrangement uses TRBV29-1 and TRBJ2-7, with 9 bases identical to TRBD1. Germline lookup yields CDR1 SQVTM and CDR2 ANQGSEA. The CDR3 is 17 residues long. J gave up 6 bases and V 0 bases, and 15 bases lay outside the gene matches. CDR3 in DNA: TGCAGCGTTGAAGATCTGGGGCAACAGGGGGCACCTCCCGAGCAGTACTTC. It encodes CSVEDLGQQGAPPEQYF.

This clonotype has a handful of counts. This chain joins TRBV2 and TRBJ2-5; 8 positions match TRBD2. CDR3 length: 13 amino acids. The junction had 5 bases not matched to a gene; V was cut back by 7 bases and J by 4 bases. Germline CDR1 SNHLY, CDR2 FYNNEI. As DNA, the CDR3 is TGTGCCAGCATTCGGACTAGCCGAGAGACCCAGTACTTC. It translates to CASIRTSRETQYF.

The CDR3 spells CASSQVGGNEQFF. The DNA for the CDR3 is TGCGCCAGCAGCCAAGTGGGGGGCAATGAGCAGTTCTTC. This chain links TRBV4-3 with TRBJ2-1; TRBD2 is a possible D gene (6 bases). Germline V gene sequence: CDR1 LGHNA, CDR2 YSLEER. Deletions cut 1 base from V and 6 bases from J, with 7 bases between. The CDR3 totals 13 residues.

Only a few counts were recorded for this clonotype. The chain joins TRBV4-3 to TRBJ2-7, with no clear D. Germline assignment: CDR1 LGHNA and CDR2 YSLEER. The V end lost 4 bases, the J end lost 2 bases, and 15 bases lay between the germline ends. There are 15 residues in the CDR3. The CDR3 reads CASSPEDFGAYEQYF. For the CDR3, the DNA is TGCGCCAGCAGCCCAGAGGATTTCGGAGCCTACGAGCAGTACTTC.

This clonotype occurred many times. The V and J genes are TRBV12-3 or TRBV12-4 and TRBJ2-1, with 15 positions matching TRBD2. With 3 bases clipped from V and 9 bases from J, the junction kept 6 bases outside the gene matches. The length of the CDR3 is 16 residues. The CDR3 reads CASSLGLAGGQGEQFF. CDR3 nucleotide sequence: TGTGCCAGCAGTTTGGGACTAGCGGGGGGCCAGGGTGAGCAGTTCTTC.

This clonotype appeared a few times. The chain joins TRBV9 to TRBJ2-5, with D possibly matching TRBD2 (5 bases). The CDR3 has 18 amino acids. Trimming shortened V by 2 bases and J by 2 bases, and 22 bases separated the two germline ends. The germline V gene encodes CDR1 SGDLS and CDR2 YYNGEE. For the CDR3, the DNA is TGTGCCAGCAGCGTCTTTCCCGGTCCAACGGGCGGGCAAGAGACCCAGTACTTC. Translating it yields CASSVFPGPTGGQETQYF.

This clonotype came up a few times. J is TRBJ2-7 and V is TRBV14, with D possibly matching TRBD2 (5 bases). Trimming pared 4 bases from V and 0 bases from J, leaving 16 bases between. Germline lookup yields CDR1 SGHDN and CDR2 FVKESK. The CDR3 length is 16 residues. The CDR3 DNA sequence: TGTGCCAGCAGCCGTCTTGGAGCGGAGAGCTCCTACGAGCAGTACTTC. This sequence encodes CASSRLGAESSYEQYF.

This clonotype was counted many times. CDR3 loop: CASSLSGTSGYEQYF. CDR3 DNA: TGTGCCAGCAGTTTGTCCGGGACTAGCGGCTACGAGCAGTACTTC. The V call is TRBV12-3 or TRBV12-4, the J call TRBJ2-7, with TRBD2 matching over 11 bases. CDR3 length: 15 amino acids. Trimming took 3 bases from V and 3 from J; bases not matched to a gene: 4.

This clonotype occurred many times. The V call is TRBV12-3 or TRBV12-4, the J call TRBJ2-3, with a weak D call TRBD2 (6 bases). V lost 2 bases and J lost 7, with 13 bases in between. The CDR3 loop spans 14 amino acids. CDR3 sequence (DNA): TGTGCCAGCAGTTTACCTACGGGAGCGAATACGCAGTATTTT. It yields the protein CASSLPTGANTQYF.

The chain joins TRBV5-6 to TRBJ2-7; no definite D call. Trimming took 4 bases from V and 0 from J, leaving 17 bases between them. The germline CDR1 and CDR2 sequences are SGHDT and YYEEEE. The CDR3 loop spans 16 amino acids. This CDR3 reads CASSTLLRATSYEQYF. CDR3 DNA: TGTGCCAGCAGCACTCTACTAAGAGCCACCTCCTACGAGCAGTACTTC.

This sequence joins TRBV29-1 and TRBJ2-4; D unresolved. Trimming cost V 6 bases and J 4 bases, with 13 bases left between them. From germline, CDR1 is SQVTM and CDR2 ANQGSEA. The CDR3 has 13 residues. The CDR3 DNA sequence: TGCAGCGTCATGACCAGGCTTAAAAACATTCAGTACTTC. It yields the protein CSVMTRLKNIQYF.

V and J are TRBV20-1 and TRBJ2-3; TRBD2 matches 10 bases. The CDR3 has 13 amino acids. Unmatched junction bases numbered 3, after V lost 0 bases and J lost 9 bases. Germline CDR1 DFQATT, CDR2 SNEGSKA (reference sequence). In nucleotides, the CDR3 is TGCAGTGCTAGAGATGAGACTAGCGGGACGCAGTATTTT. Encoded protein: CSARDETSGTQYF.

CDR3 region: CASRLRGLNTEAFF. In DNA form, the CDR3 reads TGTGCCAGTAGGCTCAGGGGGCTGAACACTGAAGCTTTCTTT. The J gene is TRBJ1-1, the V gene TRBV19; 8 nucleotides match TRBD1. CDR1 is LNHDA, CDR2 SQIVND, per germline (reference sequence). The CDR3 contains 14 residues. V gave up 6 bases and J gave up 0 bases; unmatched junction bases: 3.

J is TRBJ2-1 and V is TRBV28; D possibly matches TRBD1 or TRBD2 (5 bases each). The CDR3 extends over 14 amino acids. Per the germline V gene, CDR1 is MDHEN and CDR2 is SYDVKM. Between the trimmed V and J ends, which lost 6 bases and 7 bases, there was a span of 16 bases. CDR3: CASSPPWGGNEQFF. Written as DNA, the CDR3 is TGTGCCAGCAGCCCTCCGTGGGGCGGGAATGAGCAGTTCTTC.

The table lists this clonotype with a few counts. The chain recombines TRBV9 with TRBJ2-3; D is perhaps TRBD1 (5 bases). CDR1 is SGDLS and CDR2 is YYNGEE in the germline V gene. This CDR3 spans 14 amino acids. Trimming pared 0 bases from V and 5 bases from J, leaving 10 bases between. Here the CDR3 DNA reads TGTGCCAGCAGCGTAGGGACACCTGGAGATACGCAGTATTTT. Its protein is CASSVGTPGDTQYF.